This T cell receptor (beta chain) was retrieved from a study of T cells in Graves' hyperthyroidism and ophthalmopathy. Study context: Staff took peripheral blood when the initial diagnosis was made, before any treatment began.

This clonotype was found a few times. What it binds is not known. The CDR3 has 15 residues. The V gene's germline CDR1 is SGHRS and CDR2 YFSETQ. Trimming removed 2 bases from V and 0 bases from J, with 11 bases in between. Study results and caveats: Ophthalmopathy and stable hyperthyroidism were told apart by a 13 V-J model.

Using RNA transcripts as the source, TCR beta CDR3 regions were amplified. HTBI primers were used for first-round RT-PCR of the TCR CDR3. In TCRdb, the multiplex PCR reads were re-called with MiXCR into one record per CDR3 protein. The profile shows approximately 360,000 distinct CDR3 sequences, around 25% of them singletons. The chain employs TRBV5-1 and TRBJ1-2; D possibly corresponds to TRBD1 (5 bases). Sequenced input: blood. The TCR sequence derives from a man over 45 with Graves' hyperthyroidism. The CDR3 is CASSFDSRANYGYTF. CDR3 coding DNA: TGCGCCAGCAGCTTCGACAGCCGTGCTAACTATGGCTACACCTTC.